Below, 32 T cell receptor beta chains from the same sample are listed, as sequenced in a study of regulatory T cells in long-lasting Graves disease. Construction of the TCR beta libraries employed iRepertoire HTBI primers in conjunction with Arm-PCR of CDR3 regions. TCRdb analysed the multiplex PCR reads with MiXCR anew, one entry per CDR3 protein. The table lists 350,000 to 450,000 distinct CDR3 sequences, about 15% of them singletons. Indicated time point: newly diagnosed GD, antithyroid drugs for less than 3 months. PBMC RNA served as the TCR library source. The same data also contributed to another study, on T cells in Graves' hyperthyroidism and ophthalmopathy.

The sample here was peripheral blood mononuclear cells (PBMCs), taken at new diagnosis, from a patient treated with antithyroid drugs. The receptors were gathered from a woman aged 40-49 years with Graves disease.

This clonotype has ten or more counts. The chain combines TRBV3-1 with TRBJ1-1; no clear D. This CDR3 has 13 amino acids. The V and J ends lost 8 bases and 1 base respectively, with 11 bases between them. The germline gives CDR1 LGHDT, CDR2 YNNKEL (reference sequence). The CDR3 DNA follows: TGTGCCAGCTACGGGTCCCGGAACACTGAAGCTTTCTTT. It codes for CASYGSRNTEAFF.

At least ten counts were recorded for this clonotype. The chain couples TRBV9 to TRBJ2-1; 8 bases agree with TRBD2. From germline, CDR1 is SGDLS and CDR2 YYNGEE. Trimming removed 3 bases from V and 4 bases from J; junction bases left unmatched: 9. CDR3 size: 16 residues. This CDR3 reads CASSAPAAGVYNEQFF. CDR3 DNA: TGTGCCAGCAGCGCCCCCGCAGCGGGAGTGTACAATGAGCAGTTCTTC.

This clonotype was recorded a few times. Written as DNA, the CDR3 is TGTGCCAGCAGCTCTGGGACAGGGGACAACTATGGCTACACCTTC. Protein sequence: CASSSGTGDNYGYTF. The J gene is TRBJ1-2, the V gene TRBV11-3; TRBD1 matches at 10 bases. Germline assignment: CDR1 SGHNT and CDR2 YENEEA. J gave up 2 bases and V 4 bases, and 4 bases lay outside the gene matches. This CDR3 spans 15 amino acids.

In its sample, this clonotype was seen many times. V and J are TRBV19 and TRBJ2-1, with TRBD1 as a possible D gene (7 bases). V lost 5 bases and J lost 0, with 20 bases in between. This CDR3 comprises 18 residues. Germline assignment: CDR1 LNHDA and CDR2 SQIVND (reference sequence). DNA of the CDR3: TGTGCCAGTAGTCCCGATGCGGGGACAGTGAGCTCCTACAATGAGCAGTTCTTC. Its protein product is CASSPDAGTVSSYNEQFF.

The table lists this clonotype with many counts. In DNA, the CDR3 is TGTGCCAGCAGGGGACTGACTAGCGGGGACTCCTACGAGCAGTACTTC. It encodes CASRGLTSGDSYEQYF. This chain joins TRBV6-2 or TRBV6-3 and TRBJ2-7; 11 nucleotides line up with TRBD2. The trim removed 6 bases at V and 0 bases at J, leaving 7 bases unmatched. Per the germline V gene, CDR1 is MNHEY and CDR2 is SVGEGT. The CDR3 extends over 16 amino acids.

V usage is TRBV4-2 and J usage is TRBJ2-1; 12 bases agree with TRBD2. Unmatched junction bases numbered 4, after V lost 0 bases and J lost 7 bases. CDR3 size: 16 residues. Per germline, CDR1 LGHNA and CDR2 YNFKEQ. The CDR3 region is CASSQDPGLAGNEQFF. As DNA, the CDR3 is TGTGCCAGCAGCCAAGATCCAGGACTAGCGGGAAATGAGCAGTTCTTC.

The J gene is TRBJ1-2, the V gene TRBV18; possible D gene TRBD1, 6 bases. Germline values: CDR1 KGHSH, CDR2 LQKENI. The CDR3 consists of 14 residues. V lost 1 base and J lost 6, with 12 bases in between. This CDR3 is CASSPQAGEDGYTF. In nucleotides, the CDR3 is TGTGCCAGCTCACCACAGGCAGGGGAAGATGGCTACACCTTC.

In its sample, this clonotype was seen many times. The chain uses TRBV12-3 or TRBV12-4 and TRBJ1-5, with D maybe TRBD1 (5 bases). V gave up 3 bases and J gave up 6 bases, with 12 bases separating them. CDR3 size: 14 residues. The CDR3 sequence: CASSFSGGSQPQHF. The CDR3 coding sequence is TGTGCCAGCAGTTTTTCGGGGGGTAGTCAGCCCCAGCATTTT.

This clonotype has a count of ten or more. The rearrangement links TRBV6-1 to TRBJ1-2; perhaps TRBD1 as D (5 bases). CDR3 length: 15 amino acids. The germline V gene encodes CDR1 MNHNS and CDR2 SASEGT. Trimming took 6 bases from V and 3 from J, leaving 17 bases between them. CDR3 nucleotide sequence: TGTGCCAGCAGACCCCTACAGGAGCCGGACTATGGCTACACCTTC. Encoded protein: CASRPLQEPDYGYTF.

The table lists this clonotype with many counts. The chain has TRBV11-2 and TRBJ1-1; weak D call: TRBD1 (6 bases). The CDR3 extends over 14 amino acids. The ends were cut back, 5 bases at V and 5 bases at J, with 15 bases in the middle. CDR1 and CDR2 from the germline V gene are SGHAT and FQNNGV. DNA of the CDR3: TGTGCCAGCAGCCACTCCAGGGGTGAAACTGAAGCTTTCTTT. Translating it yields CASSHSRGETEAFF. The full variable domain, its missing parts supplied by reference TRBV11-2 and TRBJ1-1, is EAGVAQSPRYKIIEKRQSVAFWCNPISGHATLYWYQQILGQGPKLLIQFQNNGVVDDSQLPKDRFSAERLKGVDSTLKIQPAKLEDSAVYLCASSHSRGETEAFFGQGTRLTVV.

The CDR3 region is CASIRREAGELFF. As DNA, the CDR3 is TGTGCCAGCATAAGACGGGAAGCCGGGGAGCTGTTTTTT. The chain has TRBV28 and TRBJ2-2; tentative D call: TRBD2 (5 bases). V lost 7 bases and J 6 bases, leaving 12 bases between the germline ends. CDR1 is MDHEN, CDR2 SYDVKM, per germline. This CDR3 comprises 13 residues.

This clonotype was found many times. This chain links TRBV10-3 with TRBJ2-6; possible D gene TRBD1, 6 bases. The germline CDR1 and CDR2 sequences are ENHRY and SYGVKD. V lost 3 bases, J lost 1 base, and 19 bases lay in between. The CDR3 sequence is 19 residues long. The CDR3 nucleotides are TGTGCCATCAGTGAAGGGGACACCACATTTCAGTCTGGGGCCAACGTCCTGACTTTC. This encodes CAISEGDTTFQSGANVLTF.

This clonotype was seen at least ten times. The rearrangement joins TRBV11-2 to TRBJ2-1, with 8 bases lining up with TRBD1. Germline CDR1 and CDR2: SGHAT and FQNNGV. J was trimmed by 4 bases and V by 1 base; bases with no gene match: 6. The CDR3 runs to 16 residues. The CDR3 bases are TGTGCCAGCAGCTTAGGGTACAGGGGGAAATACAATGAGCAGTTCTTC. Translating gives CASSLGYRGKYNEQFF.

The sample holds many counts of this clonotype. V gene TRBV7-9 combines with J gene TRBJ2-5; D is possibly TRBD1 (5 bases). The CDR3 is made up of 13 amino acids. Germline CDR1 and CDR2: SEHNR and FQNEAQ (reference sequence). The ends were cut back, 3 bases at V and 3 bases at J, with 8 bases in the middle. CDR3 sequence: CASSFRDEETQYF. The CDR3 DNA is TGTGCCAGCAGCTTCAGGGATGAAGAGACCCAGTACTTC.

In this sample, this clonotype turned up many times. The chain uses TRBV3-1 and TRBJ1-1; tentatively, D is TRBD1 (5 bases). The CDR3 extends over 13 amino acids. V lost 1 base and J lost 5, with 8 bases in between. Germline CDR1 and CDR2: LGHDT and YNNKEL (reference sequence). The CDR3 here is CASSQAWGTEAFF. The CDR3 coding sequence is TGTGCCAGCAGCCAAGCTTGGGGGACTGAAGCTTTCTTT.

The V and J genes are TRBV5-4 and TRBJ2-3; TRBD1 is a possible D gene (5 bases). Germline V gene data show CDR1 as SGHNT and CDR2 as YYREEE (reference sequence). V was pared by 0 bases and J by 6 bases, with 14 bases between. The CDR3 is made up of 15 amino acids. Here the CDR3 DNA reads TGTGCCAGCAGCTTGGTCTCAGGGCAAGGTGATACGCAGTATTTT. Residues: CASSLVSGQGDTQYF.

There are many counts of this clonotype. The chain uses TRBV20-1 and TRBJ1-5; 7 positions match TRBD1. The CDR3 length is 13 residues. The germline V gene has CDR1 DFQATT and CDR2 SNEGSKA (reference sequence). Trimming removed 5 bases from V and 6 bases from J; junction bases left unmatched: 7. CDR3 nucleotides: TGCAGTGCTGAAGGACAGGACGGTCAGCCCCAGCATTTT. It codes for CSAEGQDGQPQHF.

This chain joins TRBV28 and TRBJ2-4; D gene unclear. Between the trimmed V and J ends, which lost 8 bases and 13 bases, there was a span of 18 bases. Per germline, CDR1 MDHEN and CDR2 SYDVKM. The CDR3 consists of 12 residues. In DNA form, the CDR3 reads TGTGCCAGCCAGGTAGCCCCAGAGGAGCAGTACTTC. Protein: CASQVAPEEQYF.

There are a few counts of this clonotype. The gene calls are TRBV12-3 or TRBV12-4 and TRBJ2-7, with D perhaps being TRBD1 or TRBD2 (7 bases each). V was trimmed by 8 bases and J by 3 bases, leaving 14 bases between them. This CDR3 has 13 residues. The CDR3 reads CASGGGTVYEQYF. The DNA for the CDR3 is TGTGCCAGCGGGGGGGGGACAGTCTACGAGCAGTACTTC.

There are many counts of this clonotype. CDR3 bases: TGTGCCAGCAGCTTATCAGGGAGCACTGAAGCTTTCTTT. It is translated as CASSLSGSTEAFF. This chain links TRBV7-2 with TRBJ1-1, with TRBD1 as a possible D gene (5 bases). Per germline, CDR1 SGHTA and CDR2 FQGNSA. This CDR3 spans 13 amino acids. V was cut by 2 bases and J by 4 bases, with 8 bases left in between.

This clonotype showed up many times. The limits of the CDR3 on the DNA are not certain, so only TCRdb's listed CDR3 is given. This chain joins TRBV12-3 or TRBV12-4 and TRBJ1-2; TRBD1, the table's D call, was not compared with the DNA. The CDR3 region is 15 residues in length, termini included. The CDR3 protein is CASSFGPGGNYGYTF.

V and J are TRBV4-3 and TRBJ2-7; 7 bases agree with TRBD2. The CDR3 extends over 17 amino acids. V shed 3 bases and J 2 bases; nucleotides not matched to a gene: 13. Germline CDR1 is LGHNA and CDR2 is YSLEER. The CDR3 bases are TGCGCCAGCAGCCAGGATACGTCGAGCGGGATAACCTACGAGCAGTACTTC. Amino acid sequence: CASSQDTSSGITYEQYF.

About this clonotype itself: This may be a read error, as it is one base from a much larger clone. It is likely a read error, because the conserved phenylalanine at the end of the CDR3 is missing. CDR3 in amino acids: CAISEWTGETETQYL. The DNA for the CDR3 is TGTGCCATCAGTGAGTGGACAGGGGAGACAGAGACCCAGTACCTC. This chain connects TRBV10-3 to TRBJ2-5, with TRBD1 identical over 9 bases. This CDR3 region has 15 residues. Looked up from germline, CDR1 is ENHRY and CDR2 is SYGVKD. The trim removed 1 base at V and 4 bases at J, leaving 4 bases unmatched.

At least ten counts were recorded for this clonotype. V usage is TRBV12-3 or TRBV12-4 and J usage is TRBJ2-3; D unclear. CDR3 length: 16 amino acids. The V end lost 0 bases, the J end lost 2 bases, and 12 bases lay between the germline ends. CDR3 DNA: TGTGCCAGCAGTTTAGCGCCGGAAGGCCCCACAGATACGCAGTATTTT. It yields the protein CASSLAPEGPTDTQYF.

This chain connects TRBV18 to TRBJ1-2, with D uncertain. V lost 3 bases and J lost 0, with 14 bases in between. From germline, CDR1 is KGHSH and CDR2 LQKENI. This CDR3 is built from 16 residues. DNA of the CDR3: TGTGCCAGCTCACCCCGGACGACCATAGCTAACTATGGCTACACCTTC. It encodes CASSPRTTIANYGYTF.

The rearrangement uses TRBV4-1 and TRBJ1-4; D gene unclear. Deletions cut 1 base from V and 8 bases from J, with 8 bases between. The CDR3 has 13 amino acids. From germline, CDR1 is MGHRA and CDR2 YSYEKL. Written as DNA, the CDR3 is TGCGCCAGCAGCCAAGGACGGTCGGAAAAACTGTTTTTT. It codes for CASSQGRSEKLFF.

This clonotype appeared many times. The DNA of the CDR3 is TGTGCCAGCAGACAGGACTCAACCGCGTCCTACGAGCAGTACTTC. Translation gives CASRQDSTASYEQYF. J is TRBJ2-7 and V is TRBV6-1, with D possibly being TRBD1 or TRBD2 (5 bases each). The CDR3 spans 15 residues. Germline-derived CDR1 and CDR2 are MNHNS and SASEGT. Trimming removed 6 bases at V and 1 base at J, with 16 bases between.

This clonotype showed up many times. This chain connects TRBV28 to TRBJ2-7, with D possibly being TRBD2 (5 bases). Trimming took off 6 bases at V and 3 bases at J, with 18 bases between the two ends. CDR1 MDHEN and CDR2 SYDVKM come from the germline V gene. The CDR3 totals 15 residues. This chain's CDR3 is CASRANTQRVYEQYF. The DNA of the CDR3 is TGTGCCAGCAGGGCGAATACGCAGAGGGTCTACGAGCAGTACTTC.

This clonotype was detected only a few times. The chain is built from TRBV24-1 and TRBJ1-1, with D unclear. Germline CDR1 reads KGHDR; CDR2 reads SFDVKD. Trimming pared 2 bases from V and 10 bases from J, leaving 13 bases between. The CDR3 runs 13 residues. The CDR3 protein is CATSDYQGFGAFF. CDR3 DNA: TGTGCCACCAGTGATTACCAAGGGTTTGGAGCTTTCTTT.

This clonotype came up a few times. The chain couples TRBV28 to TRBJ1-3, with D unresolved. The V gene's germline CDR1 is MDHEN and CDR2 SYDVKM. Between the trimmed V and J ends, which lost 11 bases and 0 bases, there was a span of 8 bases. CDR3 length: 12 amino acids. The CDR3 reads CAGKGSGNTIYF. The CDR3 coding sequence is TGTGCCGGTAAAGGCTCTGGAAACACCATATATTTT.

This clonotype has a handful of counts. The V call is TRBV7-9, the J call TRBJ2-3; the match to TRBD1 covers 7 bases. In germline, CDR1 is SEHNR, CDR2 FQNEAQ (reference sequence). This CDR3 spans 15 amino acids. J lost 0 bases, V lost 5 bases, and 5 bases had no gene match. The DNA of the CDR3 is TGTGCCAGCAGCAAGGACAGGAGTAGCACAGATACGCAGTATTTT. This sequence encodes CASSKDRSSTDTQYF.

This chain joins TRBV6-1 and TRBJ2-2; 7 bases align to TRBD2. Per germline, CDR1 MNHNS and CDR2 SASEGT. The ends lost 6 bases at V and 0 bases at J; junction bases unmatched: 16. The CDR3 consists of 19 residues. This chain's CDR3 is CASRLTASGATANTGELFF. The CDR3 coding sequence is TGTGCCAGCAGACTTACGGCGAGCGGGGCCACCGCGAACACCGGGGAGCTGTTTTTT.